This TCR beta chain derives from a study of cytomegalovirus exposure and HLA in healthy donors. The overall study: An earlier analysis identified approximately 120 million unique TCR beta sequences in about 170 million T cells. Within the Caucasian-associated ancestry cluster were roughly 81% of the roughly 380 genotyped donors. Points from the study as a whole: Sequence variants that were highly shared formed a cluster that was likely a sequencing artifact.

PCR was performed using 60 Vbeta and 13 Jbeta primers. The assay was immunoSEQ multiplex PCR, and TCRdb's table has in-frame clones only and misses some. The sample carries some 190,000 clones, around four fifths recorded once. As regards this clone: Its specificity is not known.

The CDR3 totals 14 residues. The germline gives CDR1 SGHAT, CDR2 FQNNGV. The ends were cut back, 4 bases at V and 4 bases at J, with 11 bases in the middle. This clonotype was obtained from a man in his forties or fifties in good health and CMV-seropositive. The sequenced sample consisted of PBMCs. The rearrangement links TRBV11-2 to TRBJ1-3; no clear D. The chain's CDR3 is CASSSTVFGNTIYF. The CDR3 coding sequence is TGTGCCAGCAGCTCCACGGTGTTCGGAAACACCATATATTTT.